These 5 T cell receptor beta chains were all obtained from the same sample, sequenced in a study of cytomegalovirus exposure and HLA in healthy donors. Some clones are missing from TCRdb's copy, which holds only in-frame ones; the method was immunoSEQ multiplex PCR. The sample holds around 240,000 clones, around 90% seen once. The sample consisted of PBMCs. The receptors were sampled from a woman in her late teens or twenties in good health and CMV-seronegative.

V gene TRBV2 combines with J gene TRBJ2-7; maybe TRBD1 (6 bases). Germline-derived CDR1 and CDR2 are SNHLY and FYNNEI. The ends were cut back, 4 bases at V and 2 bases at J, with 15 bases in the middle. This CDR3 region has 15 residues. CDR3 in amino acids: CASSGGQLNAYEQYF. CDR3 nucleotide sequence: TGTGCCAGCAGTGGAGGACAGTTAAATGCCTACGAGCAGTACTTC.

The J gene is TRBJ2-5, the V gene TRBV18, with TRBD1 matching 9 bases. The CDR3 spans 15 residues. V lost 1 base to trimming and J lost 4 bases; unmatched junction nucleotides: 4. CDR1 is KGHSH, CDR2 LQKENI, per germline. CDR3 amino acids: CASSPRDRDGETQYF. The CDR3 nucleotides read TGTGCCAGCTCACCACGGGACAGGGACGGAGAGACCCAGTACTTC.

CDR3 amino acids: CAITRDTEAFF. For the CDR3, the DNA is TGTGCCATCACTCGGGACACTGAAGCTTTCTTT. The gene calls are TRBV19 and TRBJ1-1, with unresolved D. The CDR3 is 11 residues long. Germline assignment: CDR1 LNHDA and CDR2 SQIVND (reference sequence). Trimming left V 10 bases short and J 3 bases short, with 9 bases between.

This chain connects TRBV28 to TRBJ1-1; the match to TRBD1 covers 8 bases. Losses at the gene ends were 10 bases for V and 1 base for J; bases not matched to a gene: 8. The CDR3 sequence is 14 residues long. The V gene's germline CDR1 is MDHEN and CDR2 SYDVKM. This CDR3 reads CATKNGQGNTEAFF. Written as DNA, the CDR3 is TGTGCCACTAAAAATGGACAGGGGAACACTGAAGCTTTCTTT.

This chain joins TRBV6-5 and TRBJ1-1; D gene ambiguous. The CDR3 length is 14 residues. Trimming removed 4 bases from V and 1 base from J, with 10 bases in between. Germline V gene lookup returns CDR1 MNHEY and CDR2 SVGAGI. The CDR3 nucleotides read TGTGCCAGCAGTTCCAGGCTTTCGAACACTGAAGCTTTCTTT. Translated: CASSSRLSNTEAFF.